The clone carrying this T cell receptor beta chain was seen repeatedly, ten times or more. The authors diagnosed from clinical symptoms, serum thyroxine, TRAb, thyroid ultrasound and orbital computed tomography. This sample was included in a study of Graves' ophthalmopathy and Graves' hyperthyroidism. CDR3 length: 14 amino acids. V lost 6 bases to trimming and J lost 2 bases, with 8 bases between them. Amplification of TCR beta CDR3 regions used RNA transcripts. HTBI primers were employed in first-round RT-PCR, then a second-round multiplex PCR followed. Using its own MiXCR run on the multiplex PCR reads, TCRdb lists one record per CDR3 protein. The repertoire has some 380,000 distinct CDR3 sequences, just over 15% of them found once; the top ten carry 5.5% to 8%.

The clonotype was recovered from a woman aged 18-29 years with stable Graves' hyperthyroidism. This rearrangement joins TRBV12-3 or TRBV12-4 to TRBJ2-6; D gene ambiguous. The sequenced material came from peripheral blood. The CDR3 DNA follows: TGTGCCAGCAGCATTGTAACTGGGGCCAACGTCCTGACTTTC. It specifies CASSIVTGANVLTF.